These T cell receptor beta chains were read from a single sample in a study of radiation and T cells in renal cell carcinoma. Only in-frame clones appear in the TCRdb table, and some are missing; sequencing was by immunoSEQ multiplex PCR. The repertoire has nearly 20,000 clones, just over 60% of them found once; the top ten carry about an eighth. Sequences were derived from tumor tissue, sampled from a patient whose treatment included radiotherapy and nephrectomy. The origin of the receptors is a woman in her seventies with renal cell carcinoma. Each CDR3 is given with its conserved first and last residue. A D gene is named only where the DNA matches it firmly. Clone size, where shown, is once, few, many, or a class for clones that have expanded.

>TRBJ1-3|.|TRBV6-1|TRBD1
CASRQGTGGNTIYF
TGTGCCAGCAGGCAGGGGACAGGGGGAAACACCATATATTTT
>TRBJ2-7|.|TRBV15|.
CATSSPGAYEQYF
TGTGCCACCAGCAGTCCCGGAGCCTACGAGCAGTACTTC
>TRBJ2-7|.|TRBV10-3|TRBD2
CAISESKTGGYEQYF
TGTGCCATCAGTGAGTCCAAAACGGGGGGCTACGAGCAGTACTTC
>TRBJ2-5|.|TRBV7-8|TRBD1
CASSKGTGGIETQYF
TGTGCCAGCAGCAAGGGGACAGGGGGCATTGAGACCCAGTACTTC
>TRBJ2-7|.|TRBV14|.
CASSQDLLGVEQYF
TGTGCCAGCAGCCAAGACCTCCTCGGGGTCGAGCAGTACTTC
>TRBJ2-3|.|TRBV4-3|.
CASSQGTLSSTDTQYF
TGCGCCAGCAGCCAAGGAACACTTTCTAGCACAGATACGCAGTATTTT
>TRBJ2-1|.|TRBV5-1|TRBD2
CASSLGGGAFNEQFF
TGCGCCAGCAGCTTGGGCGGGGGGGCCTTTAATGAGCAGTTCTTC
>TRBJ2-1|.|TRBV7-2|.
CASSYQYNEQFF
TGTGCCAGCAGCTACCAATACAATGAGCAGTTCTTC
>TRBJ1-2|.|TRBV20-1|TRBD1
CSANPGQIYTF
TGCAGTGCTAATCCGGGACAGATCTACACCTTC
>TRBJ2-7|.|TRBV7-2|TRBD1
CASSQDRDIYEQYF
TGTGCCAGCAGCCAAGACAGGGACATCTACGAGCAGTACTTC
>TRBJ2-1|.|TRBV29-1|TRBD1
CSVILPGTGGPNEQFF
TGCAGCGTCATCCTGCCCGGGACAGGAGGTCCCAATGAGCAGTTCTTC
>TRBJ2-1|.|TRBV5-4|.
CASSLEAVSYNEQFF
TGTGCCAGCAGCTTGGAGGCAGTCTCCTACAATGAGCAGTTCTTC
>TRBJ1-2|.|TRBV5-4|.
CASSRWGVNYGYTF
TGTGCCAGCAGCCGGTGGGGGGTTAACTATGGCTACACCTTC
>TRBJ2-5|.|TRBV5-1|TRBD1
CATNKGTGTFVYEETQYF
TGCGCCACTAATAAGGGGACAGGAACCTTCGTGTACGAAGAGACCCAGTACTTC
>TRBJ2-2|.|TRBV2|.
CASSEGAVAPGELFF
TGTGCCAGCAGTGAGGGGGCGGTCGCACCCGGGGAGCTGTTTTTT
>TRBJ1-1|.|TRBV30|.
CAWTKDHTEAFF
TGTGCCTGGACAAAAGACCACACTGAAGCTTTCTTT
>TRBJ2-2|.|TRBV5-4|TRBD2
CASSTRLAGTGELFF
TGTGCCAGCAGCACCCGACTAGCTGGGACCGGGGAGCTGTTTTTT
>TRBJ2-5|.|TRBV7-2|.
CASSLELGVVETQYF
TGTGCCAGCAGCTTAGAGTTAGGAGTGGTGGAGACCCAGTACTTC
>TRBJ1-5|few|TRBV6-5|TRBD1
CASSYGQGTGQPQHF
TGTGCCAGCAGTTACGGACAGGGGACCGGTCAGCCCCAGCATTTT
>TRBJ2-1|.|TRBV29-1|.
CSVEEVVGEQFF
TGCAGCGTTGAAGAGGTGGTGGGTGAGCAGTTCTTC
>TRBJ2-3|.|TRBV11-3|TRBD2
CASSFPLAGTHRDTQYF
TGTGCCAGCAGCTTCCCTCTAGCGGGGACTCACCGTGATACGCAGTATTTT
>TRBJ1-1|.|TRBV5-4|TRBD1
CASSLGGTGALARNTEAFF
TGTGCCAGCAGCTTAGGCGGGACAGGGGCTCTCGCCCGGAACACTGAAGCTTTCTTT
>TRBJ1-5|once|TRBV2|.
CASSIQGGNSNQPQHF
TGTGCCAGCAGCATTCAGGGCGGGAATAGCAATCAGCCCCAGCATTTT
>TRBJ2-7|.|TRBV5-4|TRBD1
CASSFIGGSSYEQYF
TGTGCCAGCAGCTTCATAGGGGGCTCGTCCTACGAGCAGTACTTC
>TRBJ2-1|.|TRBV6-6|.
CASSYYLNEQFF
TGTGCCAGCAGTTACTACCTAAATGAGCAGTTCTTC
>TRBJ1-5|.|TRBV19|.
CASSIADSRSNQPQHF
TGTGCCAGTAGTATAGCGGACAGTCGTAGCAATCAGCCCCAGCATTTT
>TRBJ2-1|.|TRBV11-3|.
CASSLGQSSYNEQFF
TGTGCCAGCAGCCTAGGACAAAGCTCCTACAATGAGCAGTTCTTC
>TRBJ2-1|once|TRBV7-9|.
CASSLSDSSYNEQFF
TGTGCCAGCAGCTTAAGCGATAGCTCCTACAATGAGCAGTTCTTC
>TRBJ2-1|.|TRBV5-4|.
CASSSEDGNNEQFF
TGTGCCAGCAGCTCCGAGGACGGGAACAATGAGCAGTTCTTC
>TRBJ2-3|once|TRBV9|.
CASSAGGSSWADTQYF
TGTGCCAGCAGCGCTGGGGGTAGTTCATGGGCAGATACGCAGTATTTT
>TRBJ1-4|.|TRBV5-5|.
CASSLASPVPEKLFF
TGTGCCAGCAGCTTGGCCTCCCCAGTACCTGAAAAACTGTTTTTT
>TRBJ1-5|.|TRBV6-1|.
CASSEEGGSSQPQHF
TGTGCCAGCAGTGAGGAGGGAGGGAGCTCCCAGCCCCAGCATTTT
>TRBJ2-7|.|TRBV4-2|.
CASSQAPGTGPYEQYF
TGTGCCAGCAGCCAAGCCCCCGGGACGGGCCCCTACGAGCAGTACTTC
>TRBJ2-5|.|TRBV11-3|TRBD2
CASSLNAGGLQETQYF
TGTGCCAGCAGCTTAAATGCGGGGGGCCTCCAAGAGACCCAGTACTTC
>TRBJ2-2|few|TRBV5-6|.
CASSLVANTNTGELFF
TGTGCCAGCAGCTTGGTGGCTAATACGAACACCGGGGAGCTGTTTTTT
>TRBJ2-3|.|TRBV29-1|TRBD2
CSVCFSLGLAGITADTQYF
TGCAGCGTCTGTTTTTCTCTCGGACTAGCGGGGATAACGGCAGATACGCAGTATTTT